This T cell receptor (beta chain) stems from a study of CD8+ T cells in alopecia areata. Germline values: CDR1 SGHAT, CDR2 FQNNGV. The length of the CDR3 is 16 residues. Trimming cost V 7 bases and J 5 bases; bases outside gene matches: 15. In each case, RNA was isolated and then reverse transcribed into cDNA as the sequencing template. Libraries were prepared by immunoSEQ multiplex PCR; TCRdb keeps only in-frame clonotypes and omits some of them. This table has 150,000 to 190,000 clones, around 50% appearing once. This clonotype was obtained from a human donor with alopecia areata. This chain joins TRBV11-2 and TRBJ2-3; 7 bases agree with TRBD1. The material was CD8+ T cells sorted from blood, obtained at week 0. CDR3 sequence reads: CASTPPGQETRDTQYF. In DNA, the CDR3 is TGTGCCAGCACCCCCCCTGGACAGGAGACCAGAGATACGCAGTATTTT.